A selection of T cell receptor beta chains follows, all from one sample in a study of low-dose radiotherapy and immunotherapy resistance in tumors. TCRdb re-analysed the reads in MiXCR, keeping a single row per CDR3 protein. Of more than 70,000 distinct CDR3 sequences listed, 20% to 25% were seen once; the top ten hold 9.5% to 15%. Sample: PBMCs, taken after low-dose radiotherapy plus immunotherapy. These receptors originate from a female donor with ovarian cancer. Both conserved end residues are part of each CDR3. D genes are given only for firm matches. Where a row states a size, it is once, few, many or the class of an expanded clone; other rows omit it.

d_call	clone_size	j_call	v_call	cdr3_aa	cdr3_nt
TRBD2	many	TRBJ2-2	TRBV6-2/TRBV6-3	CASSSARVSGRSNTGELFF	TGTGCCAGCAGTTCCGCTCGGGTTAGCGGGAGGTCCAACACCGGGGAGCTGTTTTTT
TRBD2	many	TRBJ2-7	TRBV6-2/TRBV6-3	CASSLDPLSGNSYEQYF	TGTGCCAGCAGCCTGGACCCACTTAGCGGGAACTCCTACGAGCAGTACTTC
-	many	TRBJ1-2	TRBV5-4	CASSSQSSNYGYTF	TGTGCCAGCAGCTCCCAAAGCAGCAACTATGGCTACACCTTC
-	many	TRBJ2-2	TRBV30	CAWSTGPLTGELFF	TGTGCCTGGAGCACAGGGCCCCTCACCGGGGAGCTGTTTTTT
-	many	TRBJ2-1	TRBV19	CASSKLQQGSYNEQFF	TGTGCCAGTAGTAAGCTTCAACAGGGCTCCTACAATGAGCAGTTCTTC
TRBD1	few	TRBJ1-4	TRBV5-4	CASSLQGAQEKLFF	TGTGCCAGCAGCTTGCAGGGGGCGCAGGAAAAACTGTTTTTT
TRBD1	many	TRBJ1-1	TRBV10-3	CAISRWDRGNTEAFF	TGTGCCATCAGTCGATGGGACAGGGGGAACACTGAAGCTTTCTTT
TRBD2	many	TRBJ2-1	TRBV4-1	CASSQGKRGSYNEQFF	TGCGCCAGCAGCCAAGGAAAGCGGGGCTCCTACAATGAGCAGTTCTTC
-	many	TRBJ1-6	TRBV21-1	CASSKQGNSPLHF	TGTGCCAGCAGCAAACAGGGTAATTCACCCCTCCACTTT
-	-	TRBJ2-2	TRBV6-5	CASSSGGRGAGELFFF	-
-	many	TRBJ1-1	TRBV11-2	CASSSSGVNTEAFF	TGTGCCAGCAGCTCTAGTGGGGTGAACACTGAAGCTTTCTTT
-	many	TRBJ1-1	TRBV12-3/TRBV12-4	CASSLSGGRVTEAFF	TGTGCCAGCAGTTTGTCTGGGGGAAGGGTCACTGAAGCTTTCTTT
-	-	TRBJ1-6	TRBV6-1	CASTGGQNNSPLHF	TGTGCCAGCACCGGGGGGCAGAATAATTCACCCCTCCACTTT
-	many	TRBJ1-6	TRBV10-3	CAISEFGGGRLSSYNSPLHF	TGTGCCATCAGTGAGTTTGGCGGGGGACGACTAAGCTCCTATAATTCACCCCTCCACTTT
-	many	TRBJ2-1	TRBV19	CASSTSGRFSFEQFF	TGTGCCAGTAGTACCTCAGGGAGGTTTTCCTTTGAGCAGTTCTTC
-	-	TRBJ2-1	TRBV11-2	CASSLDPRDYEQFF	TGTGCCAGCAGCTTAGATCCTAGGGATTATGAGCAGTTCTTC
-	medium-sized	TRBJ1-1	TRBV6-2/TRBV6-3	CASSAGRIEAFF	TGTGCCAGCAGTGCCGGGCGGATAGAAGCTTTCTTT
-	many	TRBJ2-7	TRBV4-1	CASSQDLGGPYEQYF	TGCGCCAGCAGCCAAGATCTCGGGGGCCCCTACGAGCAGTACTTC
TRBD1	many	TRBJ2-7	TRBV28	CASSLSLRYGTGDSEQYF	TGTGCCAGCAGTTTAAGTTTGCGGTATGGGACAGGGGATTCTGAGCAGTACTTC
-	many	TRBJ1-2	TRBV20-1	CSAGPTYGYTF	TGCAGTGCTGGCCCCACCTATGGCTACACCTTC
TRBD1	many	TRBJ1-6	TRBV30	CAWSGDRGNSPLHF	TGTGCCTGGAGTGGGGACAGGGGTAATTCACCCCTCCACTTT
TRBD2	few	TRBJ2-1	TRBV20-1	CSASEWSGGGPYNEQFF	TGCAGTGCTAGTGAGTGGTCGGGAGGGGGACCTTACAATGAGCAGTTCTTC
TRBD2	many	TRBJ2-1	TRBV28	CASSLYGGAGNEQFF	TGTGCCAGCAGTTTGTACGGGGGGGCAGGGAATGAGCAGTTCTTC
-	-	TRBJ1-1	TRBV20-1	CSARGNRNTEAFF	TGCAGTGCTAGGGGGAACAGGAACACTGAAGCTTTCTTT
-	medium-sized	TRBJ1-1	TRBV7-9	CASSLGGGTEAFF	TGCGCCAGCAGCTTGGGTGGGGGGACTGAAGCTTTCTTT
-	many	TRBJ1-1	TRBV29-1	CSANSGDTEAFF	TGCAGCGCAAATAGCGGGGACACTGAAGCTTTCTTT
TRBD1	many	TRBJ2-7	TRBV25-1	CASSQSGQGYEQYF	TGTGCCAGCAGTCAATCCGGACAGGGCTACGAGCAGTACTTC
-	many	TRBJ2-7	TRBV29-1	CSVEDGLYEQYF	TGCAGCGTCGAGGACGGGTTATACGAGCAGTACTTC
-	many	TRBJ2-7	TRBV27	CASSSDLSYEQYF	TGTGCCAGCAGTTCGGATCTCTCCTACGAGCAGTACTTC